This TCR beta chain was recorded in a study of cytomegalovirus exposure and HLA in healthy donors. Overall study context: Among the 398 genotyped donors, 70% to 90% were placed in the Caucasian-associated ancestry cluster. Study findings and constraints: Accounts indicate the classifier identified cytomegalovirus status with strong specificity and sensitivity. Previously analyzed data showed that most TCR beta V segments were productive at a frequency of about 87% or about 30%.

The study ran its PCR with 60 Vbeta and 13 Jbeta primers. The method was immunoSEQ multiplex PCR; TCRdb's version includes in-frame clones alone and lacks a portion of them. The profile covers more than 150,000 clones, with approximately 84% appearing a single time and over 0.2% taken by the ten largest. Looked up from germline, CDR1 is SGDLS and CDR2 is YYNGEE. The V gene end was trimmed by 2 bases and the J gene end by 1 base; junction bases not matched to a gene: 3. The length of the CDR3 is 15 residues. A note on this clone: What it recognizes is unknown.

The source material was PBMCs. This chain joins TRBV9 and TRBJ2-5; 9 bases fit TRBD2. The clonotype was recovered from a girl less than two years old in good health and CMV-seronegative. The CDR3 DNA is TGTGCCAGCAGCGTCCTAGCGGGGATCCAAGAGACCCAGTACTTC. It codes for CASSVLAGIQETQYF.